These T cell receptor beta chains were read from a single sample in a study of blood T cell repertoires in COVID-19. Generated by immunoSEQ multiplex PCR, the TCRdb table keeps only in-frame clones and is missing some. The table lists approximately 210,000 clones, 81% of them singletons. The source material was PBMCs or T cells enriched from blood (not recorded which). The receptors were gathered from a woman aged 50 to 60 with acute COVID-19. Both conserved end residues are part of each CDR3. D genes are given only for firm matches. The size of a clone is reported for some rows only, either as once, few or many, or as a class for expanded clones.

size,D,J,V,DNA,CDR3
NA,NA,TRBJ2-2,TRBV27,TGTGCCAGCAATTCTGTAGGGGCCACCGGGGAGCTGTTTTTT,CASNSVGATGELFF
once,NA,TRBJ2-7,TRBV28,TGTGCCAGCAGTAAAGTCTACCTTTACGAGCAGTACTTC,CASSKVYLYEQYF
few,TRBD2,TRBJ2-3,TRBV5-1,TGCGCCAGCAGCTTGGAGGCGGGGGGTGGTACGCAGTATTTT,CASSLEAGGGTQYF
NA,NA,TRBJ2-3,TRBV12-3/TRBV12-4,TGTGCCAGCAGTCCTACGACAGATACGCAGTATTTT,CASSPTTDTQYF
NA,NA,TRBJ1-5,TRBV19,TGTGCCAGTAGTATGGCAGGTAGCAATCAGCCCCAGCATTTT,CASSMAGSNQPQHF
NA,NA,TRBJ1-2,TRBV6-2/TRBV6-3,TGTGCCAGCAGCCCCCTGGGAGCTAACTATGGCTACACCTTC,CASSPLGANYGYTF
NA,NA,TRBJ2-7,TRBV4-1,TGCGCCAGCAGCCAAGATGGGGGCCAAGGGGGCTACGAGCAGTACTTC,CASSQDGGQGGYEQYF
NA,NA,TRBJ1-5,TRBV19,TGTGCCAGTAGTAAAACAGGGAATAGCAATCAGCCCCAGCATTTT,CASSKTGNSNQPQHF
NA,NA,TRBJ2-3,TRBV4-3,TGCGCCAGCAGCCCACAGGGACTATACACAGATACGCAGTATTTT,CASSPQGLYTDTQYF
few,NA,TRBJ2-7,TRBV11-2,TGTGCCAGCAGCTTAGACGCGGTCGTTTACGAGCAGTACTTC,CASSLDAVVYEQYF
NA,NA,TRBJ1-6,TRBV5-4,TGTGCCAGCAGCTTGGGCGGGGTAACTAGGTCACCCCTCCACTTT,CASSLGGVTRSPLHF
NA,NA,TRBJ2-5,TRBV5-4,TGTGCCAGCAGCTCTAAGGCGGGACAAGAGACCCAGTACTTC,CASSSKAGQETQYF
NA,NA,TRBJ2-3,TRBV10-3,TGTGCCATCAGTGAGGCAGGGGGGACCAGCACAGATACGCAGTATTTT,CAISEAGGTSTDTQYF
NA,TRBD2,TRBJ2-3,TRBV11-2,TGTGCCAGCAGCTTAGATCCCGGGAGGGCCCTCACAGATACGCAGTATTTT,CASSLDPGRALTDTQYF
NA,NA,TRBJ2-3,TRBV2,TGTGCCAGCAGTGAAGCGGAACAGGTCCTTCGGGATACGCAGTATTTT,CASSEAEQVLRDTQYF
once,TRBD1,TRBJ1-1,TRBV18,TGTGCCAGCTCACCAATCCGGGACAGGCTTTCCACTGAAGCTTTCTTT,CASSPIRDRLSTEAFF
NA,NA,TRBJ1-1,TRBV4-3,TGCGCCAGCAGCCAAGATTCTTCGGCAGGCCCCACTGAAGCTTTCTTT,CASSQDSSAGPTEAFF
NA,TRBD1,TRBJ2-7,TRBV30,TGTGCCATTAACCGGGACAGTTCCTACGAGCAGTACTTC,CAINRDSSYEQYF
NA,NA,TRBJ2-3,TRBV18,TGTGCCAGCTCACTCAGACAGGAGTCGACAGATACGCAGTATTTT,CASSLRQESTDTQYF
NA,NA,TRBJ2-7,TRBV7-8,TGTGCCAGCAGCTTACAAAGTCAGGGCTACGAGCAGTACTTC,CASSLQSQGYEQYF
NA,TRBD2,TRBJ2-7,TRBV28,TGTGCCACCTGGAGGACTAGCGGGGGGGCGGGCTACGAGCAGTACTTC,CATWRTSGGAGYEQYF
NA,TRBD2,TRBJ2-7,TRBV30,TGTGCCTGGAGTGTAAGGACTAGCGGGACCTACGAGCAGTACTTC,CAWSVRTSGTYEQYF
NA,TRBD2,TRBJ2-1,TRBV7-6,TGTGCCAGCAGCTTTAGTGGGACTAGCGCCCTTAATGAGCAGTTCTTC,CASSFSGTSALNEQFF
many,NA,TRBJ1-1,TRBV7-9,TGTGCCAGCAGCTTAGCAGGGAGGTGGGGCACTGAAGCTTTCTTT,CASSLAGRWGTEAFF
NA,NA,TRBJ1-5,TRBV19,TGTGCCAGTAGTATACAGGGGACTCAGCCCCAGCATTTT,CASSIQGTQPQHF
NA,NA,TRBJ2-1,TRBV18,TGTGCCAGCTCACCACCGAGCTACTACAATGAGCAGTTCTTC,CASSPPSYYNEQFF
NA,TRBD2,TRBJ2-1,TRBV29-1,TGCAGCGTTGCGGGCGGGAGGGTCGGCAATGAGCAGTTCTTC,CSVAGGRVGNEQFF
NA,TRBD1,TRBJ1-1,TRBV3-1/TRBV3-2,TGTGCCAGCAGCCGGACGGACAGGGAAGCTTTCTTT,CASSRTDREAFF
NA,NA,TRBJ2-5,TRBV10-2,TGCGCCAGCAGTTTGGAGGGGAAGGAAGAGACCCAGTACTTC,CASSLEGKEETQYF